A selection of T cell receptor beta chains follows, all from one sample in a study of OX40 agonist ivuxolimab in advanced cancers. Profiling relied on immunoSEQ multiplex PCR, and the TCRdb table lists in-frame clones only, not all of them. Of approximately 90,000 clones listed, around 90% are singletons. The specimen was CD4+ or CD8+ T cells sorted from blood, collected in a trial of the OX40 agonist ivuxolimab. These receptors came from an adult with an advanced solid tumor such as melanoma, head and neck, liver or kidney cancer. Each CDR3 is given with its conserved first and last residue. D genes are given only for firm matches. Not all rows give a size; the values are once, few, many and, for expanded clones, a class.

>.|.|TRBJ2-5|TRBV7-7
CASKGDRSGETQYF
TGTGCCAGCAAAGGGGACCGATCTGGGGAGACCCAGTACTTC
>TRBD2|.|TRBJ2-3|TRBV7-6
CASSPRGGLAPDTQYF
TGTGCCAGCAGCCCGCGCGGGGGACTAGCACCAGATACGCAGTATTTT
>.|.|TRBJ2-3|TRBV11-2
CASSTSYGNTDTQYF
TGTGCCAGCAGCACAAGCTATGGGAACACAGATACGCAGTATTTT
>.|.|TRBJ2-3|TRBV18
CASSPRLEAGTQYF
TGTGCCAGCTCACCACGACTAGAGGCGGGTACGCAGTATTTT
>.|.|TRBJ1-2|TRBV27
CASRPSGARGYTF
TGTGCCAGCAGACCTTCAGGGGCGAGAGGCTACACCTTC
>.|.|TRBJ2-3|TRBV13
CASSSTGDTQYF
TGTGCCAGCAGCTCCACAGGGGATACGCAGTATTTT
>.|.|TRBJ2-1|TRBV27
CASSIPDGRSEQFF
TGTGCCAGCAGTATCCCGGACGGACGCTCTGAGCAGTTCTTC
>TRBD1|.|TRBJ2-4|TRBV7-8
CASSLATGTGAQGIQYF
TGTGCCAGCAGCTTAGCTACCGGGACAGGAGCCCAGGGCATTCAGTACTTC
>.|.|TRBJ2-6|TRBV6-5
CASSAPRAGANVLTF
TGTGCCAGCAGTGCACCCAGGGCGGGCGCCAACGTCCTGACTTTC
>.|.|TRBJ2-4|TRBV5-6
CASSKDRLAKNIQYF
TGTGCCAGCAGCAAGGACCGGCTAGCCAAAAACATTCAGTACTTC
>.|.|TRBJ1-3|TRBV28
CASSSRAFFSGNTIYF
TGTGCCAGCAGTTCTAGGGCCTTTTTTTCTGGAAACACCATATATTTT
>.|.|TRBJ2-1|TRBV4-2
CASSQDRRGSYNEQFF
TGTGCCAGCAGCCAAGATAGAAGGGGCTCCTACAATGAGCAGTTCTTC
>TRBD2|.|TRBJ2-3|TRBV5-1
CASSSGTSGGLTDTQYF
TGCGCCAGCAGCTCCGGGACTAGCGGGGGCCTCACAGATACGCAGTATTTT
>TRBD1|.|TRBJ1-1|TRBV5-1
CASTWTQAGGSEAFF
TGCGCCAGCACCTGGACACAGGCAGGGGGGAGCGAAGCTTTCTTT
>TRBD1|.|TRBJ1-4|TRBV6-6
CASSIQGFDEKLFF
TGTGCCAGCAGTATACAGGGGTTCGATGAAAAACTGTTTTTT
>.|.|TRBJ2-4|TRBV28
CASSLTVAKNIQYF
TGTGCCAGCAGTCTTACGGTAGCCAAAAACATTCAGTACTTC
>.|.|TRBJ2-3|TRBV7-2
CARRRRASSKSTDTQYF
TGTGCCAGACGCCGGCGGGCTAGCAGCAAAAGCACAGATACGCAGTATTTT
>.|.|TRBJ2-2|TRBV5-1
CASSRYLEGGELFF
TGCGCCAGCAGCAGGTACCTAGAGGGCGGGGAGCTGTTTTTT
>.|.|TRBJ1-5|TRBV28
CASSFGPGRGDSQPQHF
TGTGCCAGCAGTTTTGGCCCCGGGAGGGGTGACAGCCAGCCCCAGCATTTT
>TRBD1|.|TRBJ1-2|TRBV28
CASSQGVYGYTF
TGTGCCAGCAGTCAGGGGGTTTATGGCTACACCTTC
>TRBD1|.|TRBJ1-5|TRBV2
CASSLQGFSNQPQHF
TGTGCCAGCAGCCTACAGGGGTTCAGCAATCAGCCCCAGCATTTT
>.|.|TRBJ1-4|TRBV7-2
CASSPQLTNEKLFF
TGTGCCAGCAGTCCACAGCTTACTAATGAAAAACTGTTTTTT
>.|.|TRBJ1-1|TRBV30
CASAHPVRTEAFF
TGTGCCTCGGCCCACCCTGTGAGGACTGAAGCTTTCTTT
>.|.|TRBJ1-1|TRBV7-9
CASSPPGLGNTEAFF
TGTGCCAGCAGCCCCCCGGGACTCGGGAACACTGAAGCTTTCTTT
>TRBD1|.|TRBJ1-5|TRBV6-1
CASSLGGDSQPQHF
TGTGCCAGCAGCCTGGGAGGGGACAGCCAGCCCCAGCATTTT
>.|.|TRBJ2-2|TRBV7-9
CASTPTWHRDTGELFF
TGTGCCAGCACCCCAACTTGGCACCGCGACACCGGGGAGCTGTTTTTT
>TRBD1|.|TRBJ2-5|TRBV6-1
CASSELTGKQETQYF
TGTGCCAGCAGCGAATTGACAGGGAAGCAAGAGACCCAGTACTTC
>TRBD2|.|TRBJ2-7|TRBV6-5
CASSYPLSGGEYEQYF
TGTGCCAGCAGTTATCCTCTTAGCGGGGGAGAGTACGAGCAGTACTTC
>.|.|TRBJ1-1|TRBV11-1
CASSLGPARAFF
TGTGCCAGCAGCTTAGGGCCCGCTAGAGCTTTCTTT
>TRBD1|.|TRBJ1-2|TRBV25-1
CASSEGTGAYGYTF
TGTGCCAGCAGTGAGGGGACAGGGGCCTATGGCTACACCTTC
>.|.|TRBJ1-5|TRBV6-1
CASRFLSNQPQHF
TGTGCCAGCAGGTTTCTTAGCAATCAGCCCCAGCATTTT
>.|.|TRBJ1-1|TRBV2
CASTPRGGDTEAFF
TGTGCCAGCACCCCTCGGGGTGGGGACACTGAAGCTTTCTTT
>TRBD1|once|TRBJ2-3|TRBV2
CASSFGQGTSSQYF
TGTGCCAGCAGCTTTGGACAGGGGACTTCTTCGCAGTATTTT
>.|.|TRBJ1-5|TRBV4-3
CASSQEVGQPQHF
TGCGCCAGCAGCCAAGAAGTCGGTCAGCCCCAGCATTTT
>.|.|TRBJ2-2|TRBV5-1
CASSLEAGELFF
TGCGCCAGCAGCTTGGAGGCCGGGGAGCTGTTTTTT